This TCR beta chain was recorded in a study of blood T cell repertoires in COVID-19. Study summary: Material from acute and convalescent COVID-19 was sourced from the United States, Italy and Spain.

Per germline, CDR1 MDHEN and CDR2 SYDVKM. The CDR3 consists of 15 residues. J lost 10 bases, V lost 2 bases, and 8 bases had no gene match. Per the original methods: Amplification of reference gene primers was used by the study to estimate nucleated cell counts. This table comes from immunoSEQ multiplex PCR, and its TCRdb copy is limited to in-frame clones, with some not included. V and J calls and clone size are those listed in that table; D and trimming were worked out from the DNA. The profile shows 150,000 to 200,000 clones, around four fifths of them singletons. The chain has TRBV28 and TRBJ2-1; the match to TRBD2 covers 10 bases. Sequencing was performed on PBMCs or T cells enriched from blood (not recorded which). The TCR sequence derives from a woman aged 45-65 years who had recovered from COVID-19. The DNA for the CDR3 is TGTGCCAGCAGTTTAAGAGCGGGAGGGGACCCCGAGCAGTTCTTC. Translated, it gives CASSLRAGGDPEQFF.